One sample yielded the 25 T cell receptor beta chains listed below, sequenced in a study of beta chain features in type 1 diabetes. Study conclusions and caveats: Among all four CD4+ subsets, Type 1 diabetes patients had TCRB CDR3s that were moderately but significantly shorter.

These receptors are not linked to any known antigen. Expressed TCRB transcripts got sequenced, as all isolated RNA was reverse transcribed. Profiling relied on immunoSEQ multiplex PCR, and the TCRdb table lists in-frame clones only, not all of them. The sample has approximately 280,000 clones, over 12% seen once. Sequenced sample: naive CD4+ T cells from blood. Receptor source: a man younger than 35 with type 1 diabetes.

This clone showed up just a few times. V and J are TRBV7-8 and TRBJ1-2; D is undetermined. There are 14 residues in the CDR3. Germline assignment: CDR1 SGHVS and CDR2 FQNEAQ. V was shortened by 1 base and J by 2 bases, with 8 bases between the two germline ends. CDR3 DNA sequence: TGTGCCAGCAGCTTAGTGAGTCTAAACTATGGCTACACCTTC. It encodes CASSLVSLNYGYTF. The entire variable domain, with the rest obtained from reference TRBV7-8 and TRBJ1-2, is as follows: GAGVSQSPRYKVAKRGQDVALRCDPISGHVSLFWYQQALGQGPEFLTYFQNEAQLDKSGLPSDRFFAERPEGSVSTLKIQRTQQEDSAVYLCASSLVSLNYGYTFGSGTRLTVV.

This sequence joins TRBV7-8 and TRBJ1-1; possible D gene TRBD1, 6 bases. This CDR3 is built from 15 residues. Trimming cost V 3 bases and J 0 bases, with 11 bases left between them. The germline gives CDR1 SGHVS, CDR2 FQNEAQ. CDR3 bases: TGTGCCAGCAGCTTTCACAGGGCTTTGAACACTGAAGCTTTCTTT. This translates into CASSFHRALNTEAFF.

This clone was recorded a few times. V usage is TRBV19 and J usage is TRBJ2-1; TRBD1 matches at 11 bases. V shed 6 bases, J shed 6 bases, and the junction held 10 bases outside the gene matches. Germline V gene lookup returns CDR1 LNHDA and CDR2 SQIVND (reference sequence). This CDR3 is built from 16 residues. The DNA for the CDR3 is TGTGCCAGTAGCCCACTCCCGGGACAGGGGGGCAATGAGCAGTTCTTC. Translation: CASSPLPGQGGNEQFF.

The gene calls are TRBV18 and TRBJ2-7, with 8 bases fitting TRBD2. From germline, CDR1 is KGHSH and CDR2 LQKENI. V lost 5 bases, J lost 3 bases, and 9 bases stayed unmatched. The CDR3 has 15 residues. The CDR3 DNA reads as TGTGCCAGCTCAGCCCAAGCGGGAGCCGGCTACGAGCAGTACTTC. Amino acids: CASSAQAGAGYEQYF.

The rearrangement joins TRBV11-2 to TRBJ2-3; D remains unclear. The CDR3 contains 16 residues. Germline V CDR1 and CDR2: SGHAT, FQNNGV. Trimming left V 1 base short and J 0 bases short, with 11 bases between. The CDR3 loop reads CASSLGSRPSTDTQYF. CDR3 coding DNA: TGTGCCAGCAGCTTAGGCTCGCGGCCTAGCACAGATACGCAGTATTTT.

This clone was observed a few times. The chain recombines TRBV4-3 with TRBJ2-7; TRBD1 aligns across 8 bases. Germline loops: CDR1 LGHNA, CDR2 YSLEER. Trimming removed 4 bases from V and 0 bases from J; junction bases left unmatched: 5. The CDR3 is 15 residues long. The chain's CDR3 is CASSLRDRPSYEQYF. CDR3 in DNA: TGCGCCAGCAGCCTCCGGGACAGGCCCTCCTACGAGCAGTACTTC.

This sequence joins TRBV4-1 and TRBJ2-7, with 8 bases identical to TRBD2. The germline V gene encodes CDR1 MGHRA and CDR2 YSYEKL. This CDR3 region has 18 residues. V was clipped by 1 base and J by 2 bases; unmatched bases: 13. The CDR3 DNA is TGCGCCAGCAGCCAAGGGAAAAGCGCCAGGACTAGCCCCTACGAGCAGTACTTC. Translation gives CASSQGKSARTSPYEQYF.

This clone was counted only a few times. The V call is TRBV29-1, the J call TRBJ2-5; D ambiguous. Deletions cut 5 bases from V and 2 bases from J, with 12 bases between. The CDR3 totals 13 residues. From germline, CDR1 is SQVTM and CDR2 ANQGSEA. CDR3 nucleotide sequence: TGCAGCGTTTTGGCCGTGTCACAAGAGACCCAGTACTTC. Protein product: CSVLAVSQETQYF.

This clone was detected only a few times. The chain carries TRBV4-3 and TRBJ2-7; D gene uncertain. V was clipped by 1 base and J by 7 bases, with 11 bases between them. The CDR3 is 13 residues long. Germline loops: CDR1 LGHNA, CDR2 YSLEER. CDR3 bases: TGCGCCAGCAGCCAAGCTTTAAAAGCAGAGCAGTACTTC. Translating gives CASSQALKAEQYF.

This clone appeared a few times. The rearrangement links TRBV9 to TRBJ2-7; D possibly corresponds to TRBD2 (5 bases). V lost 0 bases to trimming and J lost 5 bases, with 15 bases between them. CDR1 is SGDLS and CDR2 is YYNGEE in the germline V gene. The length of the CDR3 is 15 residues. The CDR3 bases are TGTGCCAGCAGCGTAGCGAGGGCCCGGATTGACGAGCAGTACTTC. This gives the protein CASSVARARIDEQYF.

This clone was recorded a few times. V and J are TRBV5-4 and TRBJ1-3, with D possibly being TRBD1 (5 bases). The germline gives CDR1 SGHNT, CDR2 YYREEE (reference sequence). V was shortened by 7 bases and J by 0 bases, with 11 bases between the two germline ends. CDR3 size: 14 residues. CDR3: CASSDSRSGNTIYF. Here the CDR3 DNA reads TGTGCCAGCTCTGACAGCCGCTCTGGAAACACCATATATTTT.

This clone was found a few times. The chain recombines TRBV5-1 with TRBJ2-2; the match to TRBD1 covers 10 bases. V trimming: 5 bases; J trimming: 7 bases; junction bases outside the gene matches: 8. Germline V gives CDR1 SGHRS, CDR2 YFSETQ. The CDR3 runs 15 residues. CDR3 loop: CASRTGGTGVGELFF. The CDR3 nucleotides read TGCGCCAGCAGGACAGGAGGGACAGGGGTCGGGGAGCTGTTTTTT.

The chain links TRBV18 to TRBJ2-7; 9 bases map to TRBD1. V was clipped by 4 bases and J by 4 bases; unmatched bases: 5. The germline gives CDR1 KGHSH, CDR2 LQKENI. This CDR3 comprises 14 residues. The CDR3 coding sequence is TGTGCCAGCTCACTCGGGACAGGGTTGTACGAGCAGTACTTC. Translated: CASSLGTGLYEQYF. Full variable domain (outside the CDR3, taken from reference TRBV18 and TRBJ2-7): NAGVMQNPRHLVRRRGQEARLRCSPMKGHSHVYWYRQLPEEGLKFMVYLQKENIIDESGMPKERFSAEFPKEGPSILRIQQVVRGDSAAYFCASSLGTGLYEQYFGPGTRLTVT.

The CDR3 spells CASSLFRGYGSYEQYF. The CDR3 coding sequence is TGTGCCAGCAGCTTGTTTAGGGGGTACGGCTCCTACGAGCAGTACTTC. V gene TRBV7-9 combines with J gene TRBJ2-7; D might be TRBD1 (6 bases). The germline V gene has CDR1 SEHNR and CDR2 FQNEAQ (reference sequence). The CDR3 runs to 16 residues. V was cut by 3 bases and J by 0 bases, with 15 bases left in between.

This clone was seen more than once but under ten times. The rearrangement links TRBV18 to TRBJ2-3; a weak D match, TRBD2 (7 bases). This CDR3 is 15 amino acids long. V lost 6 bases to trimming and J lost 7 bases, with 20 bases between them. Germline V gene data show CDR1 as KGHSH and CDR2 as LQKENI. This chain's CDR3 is CASSQTGGDRHTQYF. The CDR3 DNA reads TGTGCCAGCTCCCAAACGGGGGGCGATAGGCATACGCAGTATTTT.

CDR3 residues: CASSLTSGSYEQYF. The CDR3, as DNA: TGTGCCAGCAGCTTAACTAGCGGGTCCTACGAGCAGTACTTC. The genes are TRBV7-2 and TRBJ2-7, with TRBD2 matching over 9 bases. With 2 bases clipped from V and 1 base from J, the junction kept 0 bases outside the gene matches. Germline V lookup: CDR1 SGHTA, CDR2 FQGNSA. The CDR3 totals 14 residues.

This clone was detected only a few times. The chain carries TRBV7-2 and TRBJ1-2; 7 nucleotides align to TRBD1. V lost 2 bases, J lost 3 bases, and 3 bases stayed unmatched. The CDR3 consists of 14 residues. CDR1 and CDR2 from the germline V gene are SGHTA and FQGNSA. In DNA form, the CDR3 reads TGTGCCAGCAGCTTACAGGGGGTGGACTATGGCTACACCTTC. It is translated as CASSLQGVDYGYTF.

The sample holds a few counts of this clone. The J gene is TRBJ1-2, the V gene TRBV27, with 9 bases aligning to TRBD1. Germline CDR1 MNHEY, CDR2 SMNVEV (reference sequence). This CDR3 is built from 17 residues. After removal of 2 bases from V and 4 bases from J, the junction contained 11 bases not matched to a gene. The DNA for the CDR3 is TGTGCCAGCAGTTTAAGGGGACAGGGCTCTAAGATCTATGGCTACACCTTC. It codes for CASSLRGQGSKIYGYTF.

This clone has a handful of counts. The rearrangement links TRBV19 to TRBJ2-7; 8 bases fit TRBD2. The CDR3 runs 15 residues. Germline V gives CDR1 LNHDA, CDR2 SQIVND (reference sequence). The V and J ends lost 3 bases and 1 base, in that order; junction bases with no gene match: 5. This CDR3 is CASSIRGGRSYEQYF. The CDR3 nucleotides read TGTGCCAGTAGTATTCGCGGCGGGAGGTCCTACGAGCAGTACTTC.

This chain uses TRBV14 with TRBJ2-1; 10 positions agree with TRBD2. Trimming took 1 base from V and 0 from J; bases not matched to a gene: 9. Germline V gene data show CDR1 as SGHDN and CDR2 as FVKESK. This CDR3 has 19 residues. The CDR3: CASSQASGRDLGSYNEQFF. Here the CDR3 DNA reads TGTGCCAGCAGCCAAGCTAGCGGGAGAGATCTTGGCTCCTACAATGAGCAGTTCTTC.

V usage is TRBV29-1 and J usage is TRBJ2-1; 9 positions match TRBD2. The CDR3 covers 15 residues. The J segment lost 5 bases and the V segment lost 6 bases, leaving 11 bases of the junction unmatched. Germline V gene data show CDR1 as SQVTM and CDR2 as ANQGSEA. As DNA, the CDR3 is TGCAGCGTCGGTCCCAGACTAGCGGTTAACAATGAGCAGTTCTTC. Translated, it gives CSVGPRLAVNNEQFF.

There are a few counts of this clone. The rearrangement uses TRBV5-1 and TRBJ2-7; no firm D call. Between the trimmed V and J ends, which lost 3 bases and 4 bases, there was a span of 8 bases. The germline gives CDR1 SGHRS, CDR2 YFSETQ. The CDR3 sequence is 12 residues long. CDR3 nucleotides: TGCGCCAGCAGCTATGACACATACGAGCAGTACTTC. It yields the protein CASSYDTYEQYF.

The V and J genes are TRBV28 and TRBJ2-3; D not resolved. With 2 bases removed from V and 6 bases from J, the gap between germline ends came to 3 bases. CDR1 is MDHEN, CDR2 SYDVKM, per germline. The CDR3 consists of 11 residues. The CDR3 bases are TGTGCCAGCAGTTTACAGGATACGCAGTATTTT. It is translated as CASSLQDTQYF.

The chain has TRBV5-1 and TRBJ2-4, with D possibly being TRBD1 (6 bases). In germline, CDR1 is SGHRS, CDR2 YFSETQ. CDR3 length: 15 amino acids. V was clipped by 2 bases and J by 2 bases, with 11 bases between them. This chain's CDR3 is CASSFRDTTKNIQYF. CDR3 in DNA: TGCGCCAGCAGCTTCCGGGACACTACCAAAAACATTCAGTACTTC. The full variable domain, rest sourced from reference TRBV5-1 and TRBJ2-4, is KAGVTQTPRYLIKTRGQQVTLSCSPISGHRSVSWYQQTPGQGLQFLFEYFSETQRNKGNFPGRFSGRQFSNSRSEMNVSTLELGDSALYLCASSFRDTTKNIQYFGAGTRLSVL.

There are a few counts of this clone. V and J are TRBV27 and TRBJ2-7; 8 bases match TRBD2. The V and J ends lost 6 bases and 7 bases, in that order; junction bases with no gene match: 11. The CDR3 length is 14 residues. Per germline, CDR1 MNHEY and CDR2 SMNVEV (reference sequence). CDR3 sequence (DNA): TGTGCCAGCAGGTTAGCGGGAAGTAGGGATGAGCAGTACTTC. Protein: CASRLAGSRDEQYF.